The rows below give T cell receptor beta chains drawn from one sample of a study of PD-1 blockade in classical Hodgkin lymphoma. Some clones are missing from TCRdb's copy, which holds only in-frame ones; the method was immunoSEQ multiplex PCR. The sample holds fewer than 35,000 clones, 85% to 95% seen once. The sequencing sample was made of peripheral blood mononuclear cells (PBMCs). The receptors were sampled from a human donor with classical Hodgkin lymphoma. Both conserved end residues are part of each CDR3. The D gene is left open where the match is weak. Not every row has a clone size; where given, it reads once, few, many or a size class.

d_gene,abundance,v_gene,j_gene,CDR3nt,CDR3aa
TRBD1,-,TRBV7-6,TRBJ2-7,TGTGCCAGCAGCTTTAATTTGGGACAGGGGCCCTACTACGAGCAGTACTTC,CASSFNLGQGPYYEQYF
TRBD1,-,TRBV5-1,TRBJ1-4,TGCGCCAGCAGCTTGGACACAGGGGAGGAAAAACTGTTTTTT,CASSLDTGEEKLFF
-,few,TRBV4-1,TRBJ1-3,TGCGCCAGCAGCCAAGGGACCGCCGGAAACACCATATATTTT,CASSQGTAGNTIYF
TRBD1,-,TRBV6-6,TRBJ1-5,TGTGCCAGCAGGACAGGGGGCGCGGAACAGCCCCAGCATTTT,CASRTGGAEQPQHF
-,-,TRBV11-2,TRBJ1-1,TGTGCCAGCAGCTCCTCCCAGGGGAAGAACACTGAAGCTTTCTTT,CASSSSQGKNTEAFF
TRBD2,-,TRBV5-5,TRBJ2-7,TGTGCCAGCGTCCCCGCCCCTAGCGGGGGGCCACAGTACTTC,CASVPAPSGGPQYF
-,-,TRBV6-1,TRBJ2-1,TGTGCCAGCAGTGAAGCGATAGGGAGCAATGAGCAGTTCTTC,CASSEAIGSNEQFF
-,once,TRBV19,TRBJ1-4,TGTGCCAGTAGTTCCAAGGACTTCGGGCTAAAAGAAAAACTGTTTTTT,CASSSKDFGLKEKLFF
TRBD2,-,TRBV7-9,TRBJ2-2,TGTGCCAGCAGGCCCAGAAGCGGGGGGCCCATTAAGAACACCGGGGAGCTGTTTTTT,CASRPRSGGPIKNTGELFF
TRBD1,-,TRBV30,TRBJ2-5,TGTGCCTGGAGTCGGACAGGGGGCGTACAAGAGACCCAGTACTTC,CAWSRTGGVQETQYF
-,-,TRBV27,TRBJ1-5,TGTGCCAGCAGTTTTTTAGCGAATCAGCCCCAGCATTTT,CASSFLANQPQHF
TRBD1,-,TRBV27,TRBJ2-7,TGTGCCAGCTGGACAGGGGGCTCTCCCTACGAGCAGTACTTC,CASWTGGSPYEQYF
-,few,TRBV27,TRBJ1-5,TGTGCCAGCAGTTTATCCCAGGGCCCCCAGCCCCAGCATTTT,CASSLSQGPQPQHF
-,-,TRBV6-1,TRBJ1-1,TGTGCCAGCCCCCGAAGGGGCCTGTATTCTACTGAAGCTTTCTTT,CASPRRGLYSTEAFF
-,-,TRBV6-1,TRBJ1-3,TGTGCCAGCAGTGGGCAGCCAAACTCTGGAAACACCATATATTTT,CASSGQPNSGNTIYF
-,-,TRBV7-9,TRBJ1-3,TGTGCCAGCAGCTCGGCCGGGACTGCTGGAAACACCATATATTTT,CASSSAGTAGNTIYF
-,-,TRBV19,TRBJ2-7,TGTGCCAGTAGTATAGATGAGAGCTCCTACGAGCAGTACTTC,CASSIDESSYEQYF
-,-,TRBV4-1,TRBJ2-5,TGCGCCAGCAGCCAAGTAATTCTGGAGACCCAGTACTTC,CASSQVILETQYF
-,-,TRBV19,TRBJ1-1,TGTGCCAGTACCACCCGGGGGGGTCTTGCGAACACTGAAGCTTTCTTT,CASTTRGGLANTEAFF
-,few,TRBV10-2,TRBJ1-1,TGCGCCAGCAGTGAGTTCTCAGGGAGACTTGGCACTGAAGCTTTCTTT,CASSEFSGRLGTEAFF
TRBD2,-,TRBV9,TRBJ2-5,TGTGCCAGCAGCGTAGCTACTAGCGGGGGCCCCGGGACCCAGTACTTC,CASSVATSGGPGTQYF
-,-,TRBV19,TRBJ2-3,TGTGCCAGTAGTCGAGGACCACTTTTCGGCACAGATACGCAGTATTTT,CASSRGPLFGTDTQYF
-,-,TRBV7-9,TRBJ1-2,TGTGCCAGCAGCTTACTAGGGCAGAACTATGGCTACACCTTC,CASSLLGQNYGYTF
TRBD2,-,TRBV5-4,TRBJ2-7,TGTGCCAGCAGCTCCGGACTAGGGTACGAGCAGTACTTC,CASSSGLGYEQYF
-,-,TRBV5-4,TRBJ1-2,TGTGCCATCACCCCCCCAGATAACTATGGCTACACCTTC,CAITPPDNYGYTF
-,few,TRBV6-1,TRBJ1-2,TGTGCCAGCAGCGAGCGGGGGGGATACACGAATGGCTACACCTTC,CASSERGGYTNGYTF